The 6 T cell receptor beta chains below all came from one sample that was sequenced in a study of control samples from healthy donors and cancer patients (dated by TCRdb to 2020 to 2022). Library preparation used the immunoSEQ multiplex PCR assay. This is the immuneACCESS table as TCRdb keeps it, with only in-frame sequences that have V and J called. A part of the clones is gone; compared with another copy, unresolved V genes explain less than half, and the rest is unexplained. The sample records tens of thousands of clones, about nine tenths of which are singletons. The ten largest clones take up over 9% of the sample. The specimen sequenced was PBMCs. The receptor source for this set is a woman in her 50s with colorectal cancer.

The chain employs TRBV7-2 and TRBJ1-2, with TRBD1 matching over 7 bases. The CDR3 runs 13 residues. The junction had 4 bases not matched to a gene; V was cut back by 0 bases and J by 9 bases. CDR1 and CDR2 (germline): SGHTA, FQGNSA. The CDR3 coding sequence is TGTGCCAGCAGCTTAGCATCGGACAGGAGCTACACCTTC. Translating it yields CASSLASDRSYTF.

This rearrangement joins TRBV7-3 to TRBJ1-2; a possible D gene is TRBD1 (5 bases). CDR3 length: 14 amino acids. Germline CDR1 reads SGHTA; CDR2 reads FQGTGA. The V gene lost 1 base and the J gene lost 4 bases, with 10 bases spanning the gap. The CDR3, as DNA: TGTGCCAGCAGCTTAAGTGGGGGAACCTATGGCTACACCTTC. This encodes CASSLSGGTYGYTF.

J is TRBJ1-6 and V is TRBV6-5; no reliable D call. CDR3 size: 15 residues. With 4 bases removed from V and 0 bases from J, the gap between germline ends came to 7 bases. Germline assignment: CDR1 MNHEY and CDR2 SVGAGI. CDR3 sequence (DNA): TGTGCCAGCAGTTCTTATAGCTCCTATAATTCACCCCTCCACTTT. It specifies CASSSYSSYNSPLHF.

The chain couples TRBV5-4 to TRBJ2-2, with TRBD1 matching over 9 bases. The germline V gene has CDR1 SGHNT and CDR2 YYREEE (reference sequence). V lost 4 bases and J lost 4; bases outside the gene matches: 5. The CDR3 spans 15 residues. The CDR3 DNA reads as TGTGCCAGCAGCCTCCGGGACAGGGCCACCGGGGAGCTGTTTTTT. Protein sequence: CASSLRDRATGELFF.

This clone is a singleton in its sample. The rearrangement joins TRBV4-2 to TRBJ2-3; 10 bases map to TRBD2. The CDR3 length is 19 residues. After removal of 2 bases from V and 6 bases from J, the junction contained 17 bases not matched to a gene. Germline V gives CDR1 LGHNA, CDR2 YNFKEQ. The CDR3 reads CASSQPTTERGGVWDTQYF. In DNA, the CDR3 is TGTGCCAGCAGCCAACCCACCACTGAGCGGGGGGGCGTGTGGGATACGCAGTATTTT.

The chain has TRBV5-4 and TRBJ1-1; D may be TRBD1 (5 bases). V dropped 5 bases and J dropped 0 bases, with 14 bases sitting between them. The CDR3 has 15 residues. Looked up from germline, CDR1 is SGHNT and CDR2 is YYREEE (reference sequence). The CDR3 sequence: CASSSRQILNTEAFF. The DNA for the CDR3 is TGTGCCAGCAGTTCGAGACAGATACTGAACACTGAAGCTTTCTTT.